The clone carrying this T cell receptor beta chain was recorded at least ten times. Hyperthyroidism patients had new diagnoses, durations under 2 months, and ages of 18 to 65. Amplified TCR beta CDR3 regions were obtained using RNA transcripts as template. Second-round multiplex PCR came after first-round RT-PCR with HTBI primers. TCRdb re-called the multiplex PCR reads through MiXCR, storing one row per CDR3 protein. The sample records around 400,000 distinct CDR3 sequences, around 20% being singletons. The CDR3 length is 15 residues. Per germline, CDR1 SGHVS and CDR2 FQNEAQ. Trimming took 5 bases from V and 0 from J, leaving 13 bases between them. The source of the sample is a study of Graves' ophthalmopathy and Graves' hyperthyroidism.

The chain links TRBV7-8 to TRBJ1-2; TRBD1 is a possible D gene (5 bases). The receptor comes from a woman under 30 with stable Graves' hyperthyroidism. Sequencing input: peripheral blood. CDR3 bases: TGTGCCAGCAGCCCCGACCGGGGGGCTAACTATGGCTACACCTTC. Encoded protein: CASSPDRGANYGYTF.